The 17 T cell receptor beta chains in this list originate from one sample, sequenced in a study. Using its own MiXCR run on the RT-PCR reads, TCRdb lists one record per CDR3 protein. This table holds more than 550,000 distinct CDR3 sequences, 11% to 15% found once. The sequenced sample consisted of memory CD4+ T cells from blood. These receptors all stem from a female donor in good health, serving as a healthy control.

This chain joins TRBV12-3 or TRBV12-4 and TRBJ1-6, with D tentatively TRBD1 (5 bases). The CDR3 extends over 14 amino acids. V was pared by 3 bases and J by 7 bases, with 10 bases between. CDR3 sequence reads: CASSLRDGNSPLHF. The CDR3 DNA sequence: TGTGCCAGCAGTTTGCGGGACGGCAATTCACCCCTCCACTTT.

This clonotype came up a few times. This chain links TRBV7-8 with TRBJ2-1; D is possibly TRBD2 (6 bases). Germline CDR1 is SGHVS and CDR2 is FQNEAQ. Trimming left V 4 bases short and J 3 bases short, with 19 bases between. This CDR3 has 17 amino acids. DNA for the CDR3: TGTGCCAGCAGCTCTGGGGTGAGGAGCGGGCTCTACAATGAGCAGTTCTTC. This gives the protein CASSSGVRSGLYNEQFF.

There are a few counts of this clonotype. J is TRBJ1-2 and V is TRBV27, with D uncertain. The ends were cut back, 2 bases at V and 8 bases at J, with 15 bases in the middle. Germline lookup yields CDR1 MNHEY and CDR2 SMNVEV (reference sequence). The CDR3 covers 14 residues. The CDR3 region is CASSLRWQDPGYTF. DNA for the CDR3: TGTGCCAGCAGTTTACGGTGGCAGGACCCAGGCTACACCTTC.

This clonotype has more than one count but fewer than ten. The CDR3 DNA is TGTGCCAGCAGTTCGTCGGACAGGGGTCACATTCAGTACTTC. The encoded protein is CASSSSDRGHIQYF. The chain is built from TRBV28 and TRBJ2-4; 9 positions match TRBD1. V shed 4 bases, J shed 8 bases, and the junction held 6 bases outside the gene matches. The germline gives CDR1 MDHEN, CDR2 SYDVKM. CDR3 length: 14 amino acids.

V gene TRBV7-9 combines with J gene TRBJ2-5, with TRBD2 matching 14 bases. CDR3 length: 16 residues. V dropped 5 bases and J dropped 5; count of bases not matched to a gene: 7. Germline lookup yields CDR1 SEHNR and CDR2 FQNEAQ (reference sequence). The DNA of the CDR3 is TGTGCCAGCAGCCTGGGACTAGCGGGAGTTGTTGAGACCCAGTACTTC. This encodes CASSLGLAGVVETQYF.

In this sample, this clonotype turned up many times. This is likely a read error, given that the CDR3 carries no conserved phenylalanine or tryptophan at its end. The DNA is left out, because the CDR3 cannot be placed on it with certainty; the CDR3 is given as TCRdb lists it. The V call is TRBV12-3 or TRBV12-4, the J call TRBJ2-7; the table's D call TRBD2 went unverified against the DNA. The CDR3 is 10 residues long, ends included. The CDR3 protein is CASIRRRGFI.

V is TRBV5-1 and J is TRBJ2-2, with a possible D match to TRBD1 (5 bases). Germline loops: CDR1 SGHRS, CDR2 YFSETQ. The CDR3 has 14 residues. Deletions cut 2 bases from V and 6 bases from J, with 11 bases between. The CDR3 sequence is CASSFGRAAGELFF. The CDR3 region has the DNA TGCGCCAGCAGCTTCGGCAGGGCAGCCGGGGAGCTGTTTTTT. Using reference TRBV5-1 and TRBJ2-2 for the parts outside the CDR3, the full variable domain is KAGVTQTPRYLIKTRGQQVTLSCSPISGHRSVSWYQQTPGQGLQFLFEYFSETQRNKGNFPGRFSGRQFSNSRSEMNVSTLELGDSALYLCASSFGRAAGELFFGEGSRLTVL.

The V gene is TRBV9, the J gene TRBJ1-1; D is unresolved. Germline CDR1 SGDLS, CDR2 YYNGEE. V gave up 0 bases and J gave up 0 bases, with 12 bases separating them. The CDR3 consists of 16 residues. Here the CDR3 DNA reads TGTGCCAGCAGCGTAGGTCAACAGAACATGAACACTGAAGCTTTCTTT. It specifies CASSVGQQNMNTEAFF. The whole variable domain, filled in from reference TRBV9 and TRBJ1-1, reads DSGVTQTPKHLITATGQRVTLRCSPRSGDLSVYWYQQSLDQGLQFLIQYYNGEERAKGNILERFSAQQFPDLHSELNLSSLELGDSALYFCASSVGQQNMNTEAFFGQGTRLTVV.

This chain joins TRBV5-5 and TRBJ1-2, with D perhaps matching TRBD1 (6 bases). Trimming took off 4 bases at V and 3 bases at J, with 16 bases between the two ends. Germline V gene lookup returns CDR1 SGHKS and CDR2 YYEKEE (reference sequence). This CDR3 contains 15 residues. CDR3 nucleotides: TGTGCCAGCAGCCCAGGACAGCTAGGGCACTATGGCTACACCTTC. Translating it yields CASSPGQLGHYGYTF.

The chain links TRBV20-1 to TRBJ2-3, with 8 bases lining up with TRBD1. Per the germline V gene, CDR1 is DFQATT and CDR2 is SNEGSKA (reference sequence). This CDR3 is 13 amino acids long. As DNA, the CDR3 is TGCAGCACCCGGCAGGGGGCATGGGATACGCAGTATTTT. Translated, it gives CSTRQGAWDTQYF.

This clonotype was detected a few times. The chain employs TRBV28 and TRBJ1-3; weak D call: TRBD1 (6 bases). This CDR3 region has 13 residues. Trimming pared 8 bases from V and 6 bases from J, leaving 14 bases between. The V gene's germline CDR1 is MDHEN and CDR2 SYDVKM. The CDR3 region is CASRSTGLNTIYF. DNA for the CDR3: TGTGCCAGCCGAAGCACAGGGTTAAACACCATATATTTT. The variable domain in full, with the rest retrieved from reference TRBV28 and TRBJ1-3, is DVKVTQSSRYLVKRTGEKVFLECVQDMDHENMFWYRQDPGLGLRLIYFSYDVKMKEKGDIPEGYSVSREKKERFSLILESASTNQTSMYLCASRSTGLNTIYFGEGSWLTVV.

This clonotype was observed a single time. The rearrangement uses TRBV3-1 and TRBJ1-6; TRBD1 is a possible D gene (6 bases). V gave up 1 base and J gave up 9 bases, with 10 bases separating them. CDR1 is LGHDT, CDR2 YNNKEL, per germline (reference sequence). The CDR3 loop spans 14 amino acids. For the CDR3, the DNA is TGTGCCAGCAGCCAAGCGGGGGGGCGTTCACCCCTCCACTTT. Amino acids: CASSQAGGRSPLHF.

The gene calls are TRBV7-3 and TRBJ2-1; D is undetermined. Between the trimmed V and J ends, which lost 5 bases and 5 bases, there was a span of 13 bases. The length of the CDR3 is 14 residues. Per the germline V gene, CDR1 is SGHTA and CDR2 is FQGTGA. CDR3 DNA: TGTGCCAGCAGCGTCAGATCTAGTAACAATGAGCAGTTCTTC. Its protein product is CASSVRSSNNEQFF.

In this sample, this clonotype turned up a few times. V usage is TRBV30 and J usage is TRBJ2-7; TRBD2 aligns across 7 bases. Germline loops: CDR1 GTSNPN, CDR2 SVGIG (reference sequence). The V gene end was trimmed by 2 bases and the J gene end by 2 bases; junction bases not matched to a gene: 6. This CDR3 spans 14 amino acids. Here the CDR3 DNA reads TGTGCCTGGAGTCTAGCGGAAGGGACCTACGAGCAGTACTTC. This gives the protein CAWSLAEGTYEQYF.

The chain employs TRBV27 and TRBJ2-3; D not certain. The V gene's germline CDR1 is MNHEY and CDR2 SMNVEV (reference sequence). Trimming removed 0 bases at V and 2 bases at J, with 9 bases between. The CDR3 is made up of 15 amino acids. The CDR3 loop reads CASSLSSGYTDTQYF. The CDR3 coding sequence is TGTGCCAGCAGTTTATCGTCCGGCTACACAGATACGCAGTATTTT.

Turning to this clonotype: This may stem from a read error, because a much larger clone lies one nucleotide away. This sequence joins TRBV6-2 or TRBV6-3 and TRBJ2-3, with 7 bases matching TRBD1. Germline CDR1 MNHEY, CDR2 SVGEGT. V lost 7 bases and J lost 0; bases outside the gene matches: 1. CDR3 length: 13 amino acids. Here the CDR3 DNA reads TGTGCCAGCAAGGGACAGAGCACAGATACGCAGTATTTT. Amino acid sequence: CASKGQSTDTQYF.

This clonotype was counted many times. The chain has TRBV29-1 and TRBJ2-3; 7 nucleotides agree with TRBD2. Germline-derived CDR1 and CDR2 are SQVTM and ANQGSEA. V shed 4 bases, J shed 3 bases, and the junction held 10 bases outside the gene matches. The CDR3 spans 15 residues. The CDR3: CSVGTTGGLTDTQYF. In DNA form, the CDR3 reads TGCAGCGTTGGGACGACGGGGGGATTAACAGATACGCAGTATTTT.